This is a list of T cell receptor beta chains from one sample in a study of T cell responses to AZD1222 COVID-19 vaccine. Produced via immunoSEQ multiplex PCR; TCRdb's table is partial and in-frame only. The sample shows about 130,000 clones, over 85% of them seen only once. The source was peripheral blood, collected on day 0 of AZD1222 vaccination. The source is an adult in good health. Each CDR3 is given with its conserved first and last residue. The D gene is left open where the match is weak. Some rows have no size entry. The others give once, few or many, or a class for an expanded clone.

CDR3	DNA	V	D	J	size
CASGWGRWDTEAFF	TGTGCCAGCGGATGGGGAAGGTGGGACACTGAAGCTTTCTTT	TRBV6-5	.	TRBJ1-1	.
CASSPTSGGYEQYF	TGTGCCAGCAGCCCTACAAGCGGGGGCTACGAGCAGTACTTC	TRBV9	TRBD2	TRBJ2-7	.
CASSAQGAKSSGNTIYF	TGTGCCAGCAGTGCACAGGGGGCGAAGAGCTCTGGAAACACCATATATTTT	TRBV6-1	TRBD1	TRBJ1-3	.
CASSLGTGSTGELFF	TGTGCCAGCAGCTTAGGGACAGGGTCCACCGGGGAGCTGTTTTTT	TRBV5-4	TRBD1	TRBJ2-2	once
CASSLDRASYGYTF	TGCGCCAGCAGCCTCGACAGGGCCTCCTATGGCTACACCTTC	TRBV5-1	TRBD1	TRBJ1-2	.
CAIRPNSGTGGYTF	TGTGCCATCAGGCCCAATTCCGGGACAGGAGGCTACACCTTC	TRBV10-3	TRBD1	TRBJ1-2	.
CASSLAPGGNYGYTF	TGCGCCAGCAGCTTGGCCCCCGGGGGGAACTATGGCTACACCTTC	TRBV5-1	.	TRBJ1-2	once
CASSPRGASYNEQFF	TGTGCCAGCAGCCCCCGGGGGGCATCCTACAATGAGCAGTTCTTC	TRBV7-9	.	TRBJ2-1	.
CASGANGNQPQHF	TGTGCCAGCGGGGCGAACGGCAATCAGCCCCAGCATTTT	TRBV27	.	TRBJ1-5	.
CASSLEGGSYNSPLHF	TGTGCCAGCAGCTTAGAGGGGGGCTCCTATAATTCACCCCTCCACTTT	TRBV7-6	.	TRBJ1-6	.
CAIAGGAGAEAFF	TGTGCCATCGCAGGGGGCGCAGGCGCTGAAGCTTTCTTT	TRBV10-3	TRBD1	TRBJ1-1	once
CASSSTAGTGYTGELFF	TGTGCCAGCAGCTCTACTGCCGGGACAGGGTACACCGGGGAGCTGTTTTTT	TRBV5-4	TRBD1	TRBJ2-2	.
CASSIVPGGTIYSNQPQHF	TGTGCCAGTAGTATAGTACCAGGGGGGACAATTTATAGCAATCAGCCCCAGCATTTT	TRBV19	TRBD1	TRBJ1-5	.
CASTRGGTDTQYF	TGTGCCAGCACGCGGGGGGGCACAGATACGCAGTATTTT	TRBV3-1/TRBV3-2	TRBD2	TRBJ2-3	.
CASSFDRGEVTEAFF	TGTGCCAGCAGCTTTGACAGGGGAGAGGTCACTGAAGCTTTCTTT	TRBV5-8	TRBD1	TRBJ1-1	.
CAWRRGELVTNEKLFF	TGTGCCTGGAGACGAGGGGAGCTTGTCACTAATGAAAAACTGTTTTTT	TRBV30	.	TRBJ1-4	.
CASSVLAGDGRDTQYF	TGTGCCAGCAGCGTTCTAGCGGGGGACGGTAGAGATACGCAGTATTTT	TRBV9	TRBD2	TRBJ2-3	.
CASRGTASNTEAFF	TGTGCCAGCAGGGGGACAGCGAGTAACACTGAAGCTTTCTTT	TRBV2	TRBD1	TRBJ1-1	once
CASSYSSSGIYYGYTF	TGTGCCAGCAGTTACTCGTCCTCCGGGATCTACTATGGCTACACCTTC	TRBV6-5	.	TRBJ1-2	.
CASNPDRETEAFF	TGTGCCAGCAATCCTGACAGGGAAACTGAAGCTTTCTTT	TRBV2	TRBD1	TRBJ1-1	.
CASLGLGLAGGPFRYEQYF	TGCGCCAGTCTGGGTTTGGGTCTAGCGGGGGGGCCGTTTCGTTACGAGCAGTACTTC	TRBV10-2	TRBD2	TRBJ2-7	once
CASSATVNTEAFF	TGTGCCAGCAGTGCGACAGTGAACACTGAAGCTTTCTTT	TRBV2	.	TRBJ1-1	.
CASSRTGGVRDTGELFF	TGTGCCAGCAGTCGGACAGGGGGCGTTAGGGACACCGGGGAGCTGTTTTTT	TRBV7-8	TRBD1	TRBJ2-2	few
CASSFREGQETQYF	TGCGCCAGCAGCTTCCGGGAAGGCCAAGAGACCCAGTACTTC	TRBV5-1	.	TRBJ2-5	once
CASSLEGSGQPQHF	TGCGCCAGCAGCTTGGAGGGCAGTGGCCAGCCCCAGCATTTT	TRBV5-1	.	TRBJ1-5	.
CASSLDRGNSPLHF	TGTGCCAGCAGCCTGGACAGGGGCAACTCACCCCTCCACTTT	TRBV5-4	TRBD1	TRBJ1-6	once
CASAGQGNTEAFF	TGCGCCAGCGCGGGACAGGGGAACACTGAAGCTTTCTTT	TRBV10-1	TRBD1	TRBJ1-1	few
CASSSRQVPPPNYGYTF	TGTGCCAGCAGCTCACGACAGGTTCCCCCTCCAAACTATGGCTACACCTTC	TRBV9	.	TRBJ1-2	.
CASSLAGGSAEAFF	TGTGCCAGCAGCTTAGCAGGGGGCAGTGCGGAAGCTTTCTTT	TRBV7-2	TRBD1	TRBJ1-1	.
CASSHYSLKAFF	TGTGCCAGCAGCCACTACTCACTTAAGGCTTTCTTT	TRBV14	.	TRBJ1-1	.
CASSLGLAGGHRLWQYF	TGTGCCAGCAGCTTAGGACTAGCGGGGGGCCATCGGCTGTGGCAGTACTTC	TRBV11-2	TRBD2	TRBJ2-7	.
CASSLRDTTNEKLFF	TGTGCCAGCAGCCTTAGGGACACAACTAATGAAAAACTGTTTTTT	TRBV4-2	.	TRBJ1-4	.
CAISGVAGGRETQYF	TGTGCCATCAGTGGAGTAGCGGGGGGAAGGGAGACCCAGTACTTC	TRBV10-3	TRBD2	TRBJ2-5	.
CASRRGENTEAFF	TGTGCCAGCAGGCGGGGTGAAAACACTGAAGCTTTCTTT	TRBV6-5	.	TRBJ1-1	.
CASSQASGTGPYEQYF	TGTGCCAGCAGCCAAGCGTCCGGGACAGGGCCCTACGAGCAGTACTTC	TRBV3-1/TRBV3-2	TRBD1	TRBJ2-7	.
CASSSDDQPQHF	TGTGCCAGCAGCTCCGACGATCAGCCCCAGCATTTT	TRBV5-6	.	TRBJ1-5	.
CASSMPLVSGGPTDTQYF	TGTGCCAGTAGTATGCCCTTGGTGAGCGGGGGTCCTACAGATACGCAGTATTTT	TRBV19	TRBD2	TRBJ2-3	.
CASSLGDSRIHGYTF	TGTGCCAGCAGCTTAGGGGACAGCCGGATCCATGGCTACACCTTC	TRBV13	.	TRBJ1-2	.
CASSTDRAGSPLHF	TGTGCCAGCAGCACGGACAGGGCTGGTTCACCCCTCCACTTT	TRBV7-3	TRBD1	TRBJ1-6	.
CASSSLRAGSTEAFF	TGTGCCAGCAGTTCCCTCAGGGCCGGAAGCACTGAAGCTTTCTTT	TRBV27	.	TRBJ1-1	.
CASSLQGNTEAFF	TGTGCCAGCAGCTTGCAGGGGAACACTGAAGCTTTCTTT	TRBV5-4	.	TRBJ1-1	.
CASTGEGGYTF	TGCGCCAGCACAGGGGAGGGCGGCTACACCTTC	TRBV5-1	.	TRBJ1-2	.
CASRNGQGGTSSTDTQYF	TGTGCCAGCAGGAATGGACAGGGGGGGACCTCTAGCACAGATACGCAGTATTTT	TRBV2	TRBD1	TRBJ2-3	.
CATTQGPGDTQYF	TGCGCCACAACCCAAGGGCCCGGGGATACGCAGTATTTT	TRBV5-1	.	TRBJ2-3	.
CASSYAPRVGEAFF	TGTGCCAGCAGTTATGCCCCCCGGGTGGGAGAAGCTTTCTTT	TRBV6-2/TRBV6-3	.	TRBJ1-1	few
CASSLAKGGGYGYTF	TGTGCCAGCAGCTTGGCCAAAGGGGGCGGCTATGGCTACACCTTC	TRBV5-4	TRBD1	TRBJ1-2	.
CASSRGSLTEAFF	TGTGCCAGTAGTAGGGGCAGCCTTACTGAAGCTTTCTTT	TRBV19	.	TRBJ1-1	.
CASNRWTNTEAFF	TGTGCCAGCAACAGGTGGACGAACACTGAAGCTTTCTTT	TRBV7-9	.	TRBJ1-1	.
CASSPRTYQGNEKLFF	TGTGCCAGCAGCCCTAGGACCTACCAGGGGAATGAAAAACTGTTTTTT	TRBV9	.	TRBJ1-4	.
CASTSLSYNSPLHF	TGTGCCAGCACCTCGCTCAGCTATAATTCACCCCTCCACTTT	TRBV6-5	.	TRBJ1-6	.
CASSLGLAAPQETQYF	TGTGCCAGCAGCTTAGGACTAGCGGCCCCCCAAGAGACCCAGTACTTC	TRBV5-6	TRBD2	TRBJ2-5	once
CASSERVVYGYTF	TGTGCCAGCAGTGAACGGGTAGTCTATGGCTACACCTTC	TRBV6-1	.	TRBJ1-2	.
CASSGEGKNQPQHF	TGTGCCAGCAGCGGGGAGGGGAAAAATCAGCCCCAGCATTTT	TRBV9	.	TRBJ1-5	.
CASSQDGGSYNSPLHF	TGTGCCAGCAGTCAAGACGGGGGCTCCTATAATTCACCCCTCCACTTT	TRBV6-1	.	TRBJ1-6	.
CASSSRDSEAFF	TGTGCCAGCAGCTCTCGGGACAGTGAAGCTTTCTTT	TRBV13	TRBD1	TRBJ1-1	.
CASSYVEDNQPQHF	TGTGCCAGCAGTTATGTGGAGGATAATCAGCCCCAGCATTTT	TRBV6-6	.	TRBJ1-5	.
CASSDNGGQPQHF	TGTGCCAGCAGTGATAATGGGGGCCAGCCCCAGCATTTT	TRBV6-1	.	TRBJ1-5	.
CAISEGEGGGEKLFF	TGTGCCATCAGTGAGGGGGAAGGGGGAGGTGAAAAACTGTTTTTT	TRBV10-3	.	TRBJ1-4	.
CASSVGVEDRGLVQYF	TGTGCCAGCAGCGTAGGGGTGGAGGACAGGGGACTTGTGCAGTACTTC	TRBV9	TRBD1	TRBJ2-7	.
CAWSVLNEKLFF	TGTGCCTGGAGTGTTCTAAATGAAAAACTGTTTTTT	TRBV30	.	TRBJ1-4	few